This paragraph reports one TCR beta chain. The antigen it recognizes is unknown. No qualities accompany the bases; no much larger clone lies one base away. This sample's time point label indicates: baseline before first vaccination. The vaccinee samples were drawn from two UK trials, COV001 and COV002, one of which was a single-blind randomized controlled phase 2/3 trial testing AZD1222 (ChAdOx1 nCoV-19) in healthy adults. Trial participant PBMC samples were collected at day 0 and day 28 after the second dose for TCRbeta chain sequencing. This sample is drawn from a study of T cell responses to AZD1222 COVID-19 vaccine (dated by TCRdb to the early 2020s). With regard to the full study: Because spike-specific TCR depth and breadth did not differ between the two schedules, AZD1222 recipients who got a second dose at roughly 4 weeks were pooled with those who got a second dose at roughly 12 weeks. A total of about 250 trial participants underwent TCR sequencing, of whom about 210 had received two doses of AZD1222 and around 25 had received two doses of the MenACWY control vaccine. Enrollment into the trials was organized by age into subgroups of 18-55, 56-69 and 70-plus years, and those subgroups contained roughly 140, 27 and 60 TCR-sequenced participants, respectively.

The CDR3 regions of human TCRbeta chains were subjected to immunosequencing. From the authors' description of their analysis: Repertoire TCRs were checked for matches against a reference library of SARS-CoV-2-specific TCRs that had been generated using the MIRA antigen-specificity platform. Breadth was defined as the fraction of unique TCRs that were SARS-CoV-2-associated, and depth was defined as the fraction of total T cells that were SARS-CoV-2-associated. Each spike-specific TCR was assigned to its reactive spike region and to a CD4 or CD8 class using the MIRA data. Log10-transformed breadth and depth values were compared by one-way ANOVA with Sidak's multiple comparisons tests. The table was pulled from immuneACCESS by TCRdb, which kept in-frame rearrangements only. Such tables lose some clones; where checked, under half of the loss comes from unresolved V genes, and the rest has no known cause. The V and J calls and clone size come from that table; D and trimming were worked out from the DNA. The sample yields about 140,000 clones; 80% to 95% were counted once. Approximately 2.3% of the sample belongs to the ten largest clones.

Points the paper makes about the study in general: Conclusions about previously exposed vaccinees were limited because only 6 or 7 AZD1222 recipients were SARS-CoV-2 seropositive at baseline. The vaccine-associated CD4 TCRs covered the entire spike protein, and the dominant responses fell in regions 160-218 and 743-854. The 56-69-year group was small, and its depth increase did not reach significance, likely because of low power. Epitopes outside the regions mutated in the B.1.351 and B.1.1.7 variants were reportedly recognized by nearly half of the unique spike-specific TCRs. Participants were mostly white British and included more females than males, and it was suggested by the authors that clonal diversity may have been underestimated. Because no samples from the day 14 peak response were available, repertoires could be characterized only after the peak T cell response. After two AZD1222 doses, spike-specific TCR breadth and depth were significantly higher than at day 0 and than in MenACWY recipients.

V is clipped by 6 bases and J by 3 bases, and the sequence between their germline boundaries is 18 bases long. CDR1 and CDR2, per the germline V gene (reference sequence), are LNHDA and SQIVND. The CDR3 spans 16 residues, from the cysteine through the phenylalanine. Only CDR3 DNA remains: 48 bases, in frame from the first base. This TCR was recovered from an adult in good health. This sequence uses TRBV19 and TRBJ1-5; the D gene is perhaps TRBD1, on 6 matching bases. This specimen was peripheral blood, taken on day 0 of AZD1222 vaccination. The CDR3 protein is CASRYGTGRVNQPQHF. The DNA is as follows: TGTGCCAGTAGATACGGCACAGGGAGGGTCAATCAGCCCCAGCATTTT.